This is a list of T cell receptor beta chains from one sample in a study of shared clonotypes between healthy human individuals. Some clones are missing from TCRdb's copy, which holds only in-frame ones; the method was immunoSEQ multiplex PCR. This sample yields 2 million to 2.5 million clones, of which approximately 96% are seen a single time; 0.13% belongs to the top ten. The sequenced sample consisted of naive CD4+ T cells sorted from blood. All receptors derive from a man between 18 and 29 years old in good health. The CDR3 runs from the conserved cysteine through the conserved F or W. The D gene is left open where the match is weak. Clone size is given for some rows only: seen once, a few or many times, or a class if the clone is expanded.

length,V,J,D,size,CDR3,DNA
15,TRBV10-1,TRBJ2-1,-,-,CASSAGGRDTNEQFF,TGCGCCAGTTCTGCCGGGGGCCGAGATACCAATGAGCAGTTCTTC
14,TRBV5-1,TRBJ2-2,-,-,CASSLGQLTGELFF,TGCGCCAGCAGCTTGGGACAGCTTACCGGGGAGCTGTTTTTT
14,TRBV11-2,TRBJ2-7,-,-,CASIPGLAPYEQYF,TGTGCCAGCATCCCGGGACTCGCCCCCTACGAGCAGTACTTC
13,TRBV10-3,TRBJ2-7,-,-,CAISVQGPYEQYF,TGTGCCATCAGTGTCCAGGGTCCCTACGAGCAGTACTTC
16,TRBV5-4,TRBJ2-6,-,-,CASSLEIVSGANVLTF,TGTGCCAGCAGCTTGGAGATAGTCTCTGGGGCCAACGTCCTGACTTTC
14,TRBV6-5,TRBJ2-5,TRBD1,-,CASRGTGVEETQYF,TGTGCCAGCAGGGGAACAGGGGTGGAAGAGACCCAGTACTTC
14,TRBV5-1,TRBJ2-7,TRBD1,-,CASSLLGTGSEQYF,TGCGCCAGCAGCTTGCTCGGGACAGGGAGCGAGCAGTACTTC
14,TRBV6-6,TRBJ2-3,TRBD2,-,CASSWTLGGDTQYF,TGTGCCAGCAGCTGGACTCTGGGGGGGGATACGCAGTATTTT
14,TRBV4-3,TRBJ2-1,-,-,CASSPSISYNEQFF,TGCGCCAGCAGCCCTAGCATATCCTACAATGAGCAGTTCTTC
11,TRBV6-1,TRBJ2-5,-,-,CASTEAETQYF,TGTGCCAGCACCGAGGCGGAGACCCAGTACTTC
14,TRBV7-2,TRBJ2-4,-,-,CASSLDGTRGIQYF,TGTGCCAGCAGCTTAGATGGGACCAGGGGCATTCAGTACTTC
14,TRBV18,TRBJ2-7,-,-,CASSPGVTTYEQYF,TGTGCCAGCTCCCCGGGAGTTACCACCTACGAGCAGTACTTC
16,TRBV18,TRBJ2-2,-,-,CASSPGAWRGTGELFF,TGTGCCAGCTCACCAGGAGCTTGGCGAGGCACCGGGGAGCTGTTTTTT
14,TRBV4-1,TRBJ1-5,-,-,CASSTTGRFQPQHF,TGCGCCAGCTCGACTACAGGGAGATTTCAGCCCCAGCATTTT
15,TRBV5-4,TRBJ1-4,-,-,CASSLLGGPNEKLFF,TGTGCCAGCAGCTTGTTAGGGGGTCCGAATGAAAAACTGTTTTTT
13,TRBV7-6,TRBJ2-1,-,once,CASSLALEGNGVF,TGTGCCAGCAGCTTAGCGTTGGAGGGAAATGGGGTCTTC
14,TRBV7-3,TRBJ1-6,-,-,CASSPTGGGSPLHF,TGTGCCAGCAGCCCCACTGGGGGCGGCTCACCCCTCCACTTT
15,TRBV11-2,TRBJ2-5,-,-,CASSLDGTIQETQYF,TGTGCCAGCAGCTTAGATGGGACCATCCAAGAGACCCAGTACTTC
15,TRBV9,TRBJ2-1,TRBD1,-,CASSLDRATYNEQFF,TGTGCCAGCAGCTTAGACAGGGCCACCTACAATGAGCAGTTCTTC
12,TRBV6-1,TRBJ1-4,-,-,CASSERREKLFF,TGTGCCAGCAGTGAAAGGAGGGAAAAACTGTTTTTT
15,TRBV5-1,TRBJ2-1,-,-,CASSLAWGAYNEQFF,TGCGCCAGCAGCTTGGCCTGGGGAGCCTACAATGAGCAGTTCTTC
12,TRBV2,TRBJ2-7,TRBD2,-,CAGGTSSYEQYF,TGTGCCGGAGGGACTAGTTCCTACGAGCAGTACTTC
15,TRBV5-1,TRBJ2-1,-,-,CASSFSGSTYNEQFF,TGCGCCAGCAGCTTTAGCGGTAGCACCTACAATGAGCAGTTCTTC
15,TRBV6-1,TRBJ2-5,-,-,CASSEVGRWQETQYF,TGTGCCAGCAGTGAGGTGGGACGGTGGCAAGAGACCCAGTACTTC
15,TRBV9,TRBJ2-1,TRBD1,-,CASSLGQGRRNEQFF,TGTGCCAGCAGCCTTGGACAGGGCAGGCGGAATGAGCAGTTCTTC
11,TRBV25-1,TRBJ2-1,-,-,CASSDRYEQFF,TGTGCCAGCAGCGACAGGTATGAGCAGTTCTTC
15,TRBV19,TRBJ2-2,-,-,CASSTGTLLTGELFF,TGTGCCAGTAGTACAGGGACACTTCTCACCGGGGAGCTGTTTTTT
13,TRBV30,TRBJ1-6,-,-,CAWGRQDNSPLHF,TGTGCCTGGGGGCGACAGGATAATTCACCCCTCCACTTT
16,TRBV2,TRBJ2-7,-,-,CASRDQLSTGTYEQYF,TGTGCCAGCAGGGACCAGTTATCGACGGGGACCTACGAGCAGTACTTC